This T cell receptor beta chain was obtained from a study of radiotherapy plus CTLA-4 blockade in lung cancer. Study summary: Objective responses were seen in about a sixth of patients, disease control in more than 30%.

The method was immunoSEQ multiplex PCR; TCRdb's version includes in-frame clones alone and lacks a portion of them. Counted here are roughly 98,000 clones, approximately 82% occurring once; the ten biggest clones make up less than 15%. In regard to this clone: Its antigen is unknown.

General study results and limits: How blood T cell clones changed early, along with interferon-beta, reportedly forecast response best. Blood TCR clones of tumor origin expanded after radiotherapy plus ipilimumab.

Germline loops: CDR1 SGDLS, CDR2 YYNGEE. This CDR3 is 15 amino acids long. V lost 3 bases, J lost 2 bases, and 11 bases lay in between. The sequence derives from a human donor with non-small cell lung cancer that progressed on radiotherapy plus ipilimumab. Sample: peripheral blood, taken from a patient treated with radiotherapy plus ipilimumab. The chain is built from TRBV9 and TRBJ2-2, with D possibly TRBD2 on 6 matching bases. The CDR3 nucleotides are TGTGCCAGCAGCGCGGGAGTGGTTAACACCGGGGAGCTGTTTTTT. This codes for CASSAGVVNTGELFF.